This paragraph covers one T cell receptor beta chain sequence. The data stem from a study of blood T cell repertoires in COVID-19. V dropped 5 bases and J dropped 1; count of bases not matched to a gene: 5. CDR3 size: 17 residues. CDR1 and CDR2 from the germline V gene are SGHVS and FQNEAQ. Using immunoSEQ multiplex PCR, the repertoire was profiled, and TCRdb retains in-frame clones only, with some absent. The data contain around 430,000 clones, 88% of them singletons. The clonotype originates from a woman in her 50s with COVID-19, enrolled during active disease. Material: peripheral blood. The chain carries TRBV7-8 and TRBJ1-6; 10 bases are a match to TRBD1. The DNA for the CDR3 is TGTGCCAGCAGCCCGGGACAGGGGAAGTCCTATAATTCACCCCTCCACTTT. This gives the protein CASSPGQGKSYNSPLHF.